Shown below are 15 T cell receptor beta chains from a single sample sequenced in a study of OX40 agonist ivuxolimab in advanced cancers. Sequencing was performed with immunoSEQ multiplex PCR; in TCRdb, only in-frame clones are kept and a portion is missing. The sample records about 76,000 clones, 70% to 90% being singletons. Sequenced here: CD4+ or CD8+ T cells sorted from blood, sampled in a trial of the OX40 agonist ivuxolimab. The source is an adult with an advanced solid tumor such as melanoma, head and neck, liver or kidney cancer.

CDR3 nucleotides: TGTGCCAGCAGTGGAGCCGGGACAGCTACTGAAGCTTTCTTT. The encoded protein is CASSGAGTATEAFF. V and J are TRBV25-1 and TRBJ1-1, with 7 nucleotides matching TRBD1. The V segment lost 4 bases and the J segment 5 bases; nucleotides outside the gene matches: 7. This CDR3 spans 14 amino acids. CDR1 and CDR2 from the germline V gene are MGHDK and SYGVNS.

This chain uses TRBV18 with TRBJ2-3; 8 nucleotides line up with TRBD1. CDR1 and CDR2 from the germline V gene are KGHSH and LQKENI. V was pared by 0 bases and J by 0 bases, with 5 bases of the junction left unmatched. The CDR3 is 17 residues long. CDR3 coding DNA: TGTGCCAGCTCACCACCCGCAGGGGGCTTGAGCACAGATACGCAGTATTTT. Translation: CASSPPAGGLSTDTQYF.

This chain connects TRBV13 to TRBJ2-7, with TRBD1 matching over 9 bases. V lost 3 bases to trimming and J lost 3 bases; unmatched junction nucleotides: 3. The CDR3 length is 14 residues. Germline V gene sequence: CDR1 PRHDT, CDR2 FYEKMQ (reference sequence). CDR3 nucleotide sequence: TGTGCCAGCAGCTTGCGGACAGGGGACTACGAGCAGTACTTC. Translating it yields CASSLRTGDYEQYF.

This sequence joins TRBV2 and TRBJ2-7, with 9 bases that match TRBD1. CDR3 length equals 13 residues. Trimming took 11 bases from V and 2 from J; bases not matched to a gene: 7. Germline CDR1 SNHLY, CDR2 FYNNEI. DNA for the CDR3: TGTGCCGGCCGTGGGACAGGGACCTACGAGCAGTACTTC. The encoded protein is CAGRGTGTYEQYF.

The gene calls are TRBV11-3 and TRBJ1-1; D ambiguous. Germline CDR1 reads SGHNT; CDR2 reads YENEEA. V lost 5 bases and J 6 bases, leaving 16 bases between the germline ends. The length of the CDR3 is 14 residues. CDR3 bases: TGTGCCAGCAGCAAGGGTAGAGACGTCTCTGAAGCTTTCTTT. This gives the protein CASSKGRDVSEAFF.

The chain combines TRBV5-1 with TRBJ2-3, with 7 bases aligning to TRBD2. This CDR3 contains 16 residues. V shed 2 bases, J shed 0 bases, and the junction held 6 bases outside the gene matches. Per germline, CDR1 SGHRS and CDR2 YFSETQ. The CDR3 region is CASSLLAGPSTDTQYF. As DNA, the CDR3 is TGCGCCAGCAGCTTATTAGCGGGCCCTAGCACAGATACGCAGTATTTT.

This clone was seen once. The rearrangement uses TRBV19 and TRBJ2-5; 16 bases fit TRBD2. With 1 base clipped from V and 3 bases from J, the junction kept 5 bases outside the gene matches. Germline loops: CDR1 LNHDA, CDR2 SQIVND (reference sequence). The CDR3 is 18 residues long. The CDR3 sequence: CASSIAGGLAGGKETQYF. CDR3 DNA sequence: TGTGCCAGTAGTATAGCTGGGGGACTAGCGGGAGGGAAAGAGACCCAGTACTTC.

CDR3 protein: CAISSGRLGAGELFF. The DNA for the CDR3 is TGTGCCATCAGTTCGGGACGCTTGGGGGCCGGGGAGCTGTTTTTT. The genes are TRBV10-3 and TRBJ2-2, with D perhaps assigned TRBD1 or TRBD2 (5 bases each). This CDR3 is built from 15 residues. Germline values: CDR1 ENHRY, CDR2 SYGVKD. Trimming cost V 5 bases and J 6 bases, with 16 bases left between them.

This chain links TRBV13 with TRBJ2-1; 12 nucleotides line up with TRBD2. CDR3 length equals 14 residues. The junction had 6 bases not matched to a gene; V was cut back by 5 bases and J by 10 bases. The germline gives CDR1 PRHDT, CDR2 FYEKMQ (reference sequence). CDR3 bases: TGTGCCAGCAGCCCTAGCGGGAGGGCCGGGGAGCAGTTCTTC. Encoded protein: CASSPSGRAGEQFF.

As concerns this clone: The junction shows a germline mismatch at one end, possibly a read error. The chain carries TRBV6-1 and TRBJ2-7; D gene unclear. Germline V gene sequence: CDR1 MNHNS, CDR2 SASEGT. The CDR3 is 14 residues long. CDR3 coding DNA: TGTGCCAGCAGCGAAGGTGACTCCTCCTACGAGCAGTACTTC. Residues: CASSEGDSSYEQYF.

The chain couples TRBV5-1 to TRBJ2-1; tentative D call: TRBD2 (6 bases). Trimming pared 3 bases from V and 5 bases from J, leaving 15 bases between. The CDR3 contains 15 residues. Germline V lookup: CDR1 SGHRS, CDR2 YFSETQ. CDR3 sequence reads: CASSSIKRADNEQFF. Written as DNA, the CDR3 is TGCGCCAGCAGCTCGATTAAGCGGGCGGACAATGAGCAGTTCTTC.

V gene TRBV28 combines with J gene TRBJ1-3; possibly TRBD1 for D (6 bases). This CDR3 contains 17 residues. V was shortened by 5 bases and J by 1 base, with 18 bases between the two germline ends. Germline lookup yields CDR1 MDHEN and CDR2 SYDVKM. CDR3 in amino acids: CASSILGGARSGNTIYF. CDR3 DNA sequence: TGTGCCAGCAGTATCCTCGGGGGCGCCAGGTCTGGAAACACCATATATTTT.

The chain employs TRBV7-8 and TRBJ1-6, with D hard to call. V shed 0 bases and J shed 6 bases, with 6 bases lying between them. Germline V lookup: CDR1 SGHVS, CDR2 FQNEAQ. This CDR3 region has 14 residues. CDR3 sequence reads: CASSLAPANSPLHF. The CDR3 region has the DNA TGTGCCAGCAGCTTAGCTCCAGCTAATTCACCCCTCCACTTT.

In DNA form, the CDR3 reads TGTGCCAGCAGTTTATGGGGCAGGCCTGAAGCTTTCTTT. Its protein product is CASSLWGRPEAFF. The gene calls are TRBV27 and TRBJ1-1, with D possibly TRBD1 on 5 matching bases. Trimming removed 1 base at V and 6 bases at J, with 9 bases between. Germline assignment: CDR1 MNHEY and CDR2 SMNVEV (reference sequence). This CDR3 is 13 amino acids long.

V usage is TRBV2 and J usage is TRBJ2-1, with TRBD1 as a possible D gene (5 bases). The CDR3 is 12 residues long. Germline V gene sequence: CDR1 SNHLY, CDR2 FYNNEI. V dropped 7 bases and J dropped 6 bases, with 10 bases sitting between them. The CDR3: CASTTGGNEQFF. For the CDR3, the DNA is TGTGCCAGCACAACAGGTGGCAATGAGCAGTTCTTC.